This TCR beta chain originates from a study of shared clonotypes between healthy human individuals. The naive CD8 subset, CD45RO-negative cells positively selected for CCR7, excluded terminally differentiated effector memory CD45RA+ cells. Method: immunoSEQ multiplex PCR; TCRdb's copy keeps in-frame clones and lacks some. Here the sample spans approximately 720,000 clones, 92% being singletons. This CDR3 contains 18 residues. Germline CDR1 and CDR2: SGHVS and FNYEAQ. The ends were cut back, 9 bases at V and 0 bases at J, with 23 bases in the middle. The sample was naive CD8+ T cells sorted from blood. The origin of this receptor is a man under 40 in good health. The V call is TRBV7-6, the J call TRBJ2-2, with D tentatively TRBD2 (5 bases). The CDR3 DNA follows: TGTGCCAGTACAGATCCATGGCGTAGCGAGGCGAACACCGGGGAGCTGTTTTTT. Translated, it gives CASTDPWRSEANTGELFF.